The present entry profiles one TCR beta chain with its context. This clone's antigen is unknown. No per-base quality is available; no much larger clone lies one base away. Library preparation used the immunoSEQ multiplex PCR assay. What TCRdb holds here is the immuneACCESS table cut down to in-frame rearrangements. Part of the clones is not present; checked against another copy, under half of the missing clones reflect an unresolved V gene, and the others are unexplained. The sample table contains 80,000 to 100,000 clones; only one count was recorded for about nine tenths of them. Of the sample, just over 0.75% is held by the ten largest clones. These data are taken from a study of T cell changes during pregnancy in multiple sclerosis (dated by TCRdb to between 2017 and 2020). A note on the overall study: Changes in the T cell repertoire over the course of pregnancy were examined in this study in women with multiple sclerosis.

Trimming costs V 1 base and J 0 bases, and their ends lie 10 bases apart. From cysteine to phenylalanine, the CDR3 is 16 amino acids long. Only the CDR3 DNA stays, 48 bases, in frame from base 1. CDR1 SGHAT and CDR2 FQNNGV are derived from the germline V gene. This TCR was recovered from a female donor in good health, enrolled as a control in a pregnancy study. This chain is built from TRBV11-2 and TRBJ1-3; TRBD1 is a possible D gene, resting on 5 matching bases. Sequenced material: peripheral blood, taken in the second trimester of pregnancy. The DNA reads as follows: TGTGCCAGCAGCTTAGGGCGGGGCCTCTCTGGAAACACCATATATTTT. It specifies CASSLGRGLSGNTIYF.